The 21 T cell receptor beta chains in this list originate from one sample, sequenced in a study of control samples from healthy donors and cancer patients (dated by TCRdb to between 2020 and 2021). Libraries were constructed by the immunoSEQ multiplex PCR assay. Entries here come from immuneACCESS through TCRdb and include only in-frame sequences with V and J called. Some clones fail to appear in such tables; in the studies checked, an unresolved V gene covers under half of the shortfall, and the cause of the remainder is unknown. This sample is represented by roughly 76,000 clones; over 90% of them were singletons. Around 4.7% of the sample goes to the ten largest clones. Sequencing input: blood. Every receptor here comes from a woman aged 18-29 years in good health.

The DNA of the CDR3 is TGTGCCAGCAGCGTGGGTAGCGGGACAGATACGCAGTATTTT. Residues: CASSVGSGTDTQYF. This chain uses TRBV9 with TRBJ2-3; TRBD2 agrees at 7 bases. V trimming: 2 bases; J trimming: 3 bases; junction bases outside the gene matches: 3. CDR1 is SGDLS and CDR2 is YYNGEE in the germline V gene. The CDR3 spans 14 residues.

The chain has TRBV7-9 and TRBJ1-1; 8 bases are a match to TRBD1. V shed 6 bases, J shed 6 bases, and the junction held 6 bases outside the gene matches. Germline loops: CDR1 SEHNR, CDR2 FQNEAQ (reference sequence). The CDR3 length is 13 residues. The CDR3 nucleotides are TGTGCCAGCAGACCCGGACAGGGCCCTGAAGCTTTCTTT. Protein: CASRPGQGPEAFF.

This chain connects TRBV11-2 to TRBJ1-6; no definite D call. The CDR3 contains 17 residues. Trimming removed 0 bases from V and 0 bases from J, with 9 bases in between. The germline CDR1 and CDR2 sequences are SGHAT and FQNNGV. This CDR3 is CASSLDRGSSYNSPLHF. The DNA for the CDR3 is TGTGCCAGCAGCTTAGACCGCGGGAGCTCCTATAATTCACCCCTCCACTTT.

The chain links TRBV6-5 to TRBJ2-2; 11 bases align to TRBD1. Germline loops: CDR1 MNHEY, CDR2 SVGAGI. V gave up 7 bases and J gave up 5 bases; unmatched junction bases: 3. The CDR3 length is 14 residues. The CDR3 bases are TGTGCCAGCAACGGACAGGGGGCGACCGGGGAGCTGTTTTTT. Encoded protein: CASNGQGATGELFF.

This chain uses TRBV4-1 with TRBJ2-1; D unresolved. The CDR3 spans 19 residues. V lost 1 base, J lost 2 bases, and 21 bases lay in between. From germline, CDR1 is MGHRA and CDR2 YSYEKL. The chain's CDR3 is CASSQGSLSGRPPYNEQFF. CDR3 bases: TGCGCCAGCAGCCAAGGGTCATTAAGTGGGCGACCCCCCTACAATGAGCAGTTCTTC.

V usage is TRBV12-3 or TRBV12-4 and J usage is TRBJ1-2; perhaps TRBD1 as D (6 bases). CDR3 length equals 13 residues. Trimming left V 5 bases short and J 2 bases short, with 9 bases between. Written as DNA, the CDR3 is TGTGCCAGCAGTGAGCAGGGGAACTATGGCTACACCTTC. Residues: CASSEQGNYGYTF.

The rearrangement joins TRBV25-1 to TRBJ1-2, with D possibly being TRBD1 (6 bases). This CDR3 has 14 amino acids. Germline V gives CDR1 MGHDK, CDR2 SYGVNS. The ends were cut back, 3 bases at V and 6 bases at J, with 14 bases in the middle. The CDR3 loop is CASSDGGRGDGYTF. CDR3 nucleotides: TGTGCCAGCAGTGATGGGGGGCGTGGCGATGGCTACACCTTC.

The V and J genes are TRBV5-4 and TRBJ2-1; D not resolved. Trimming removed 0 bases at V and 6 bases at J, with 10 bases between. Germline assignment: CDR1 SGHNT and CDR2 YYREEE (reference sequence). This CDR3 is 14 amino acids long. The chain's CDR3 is CASSLELVINEQFF. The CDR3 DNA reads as TGTGCCAGCAGCTTGGAGCTAGTTATCAATGAGCAGTTCTTC.

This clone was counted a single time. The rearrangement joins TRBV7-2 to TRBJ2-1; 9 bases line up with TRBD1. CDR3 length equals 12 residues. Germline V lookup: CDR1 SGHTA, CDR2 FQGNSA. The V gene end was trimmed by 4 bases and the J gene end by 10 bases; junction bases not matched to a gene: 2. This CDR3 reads CASSSGTGEQFF. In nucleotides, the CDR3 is TGTGCCAGCAGCTCCGGGACAGGGGAGCAGTTCTTC. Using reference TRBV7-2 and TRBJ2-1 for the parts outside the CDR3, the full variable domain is GAGVSQSPSNKVTEKGKDVELRCDPISGHTALYWYRQSLGQGLEFLIYFQGNSAPDKSGLPSDRFSAERTGGSVSTLTIQRTQQEDSAVYLCASSSGTGEQFFGPGTRLTVL.

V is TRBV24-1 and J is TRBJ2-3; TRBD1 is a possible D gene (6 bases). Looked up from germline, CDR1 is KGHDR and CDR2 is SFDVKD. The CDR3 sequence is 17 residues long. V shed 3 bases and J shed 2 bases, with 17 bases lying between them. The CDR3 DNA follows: TGTGCCACCAGTGATCCCAGGACAGACCGGGACACAGATACGCAGTATTTT. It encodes CATSDPRTDRDTDTQYF.

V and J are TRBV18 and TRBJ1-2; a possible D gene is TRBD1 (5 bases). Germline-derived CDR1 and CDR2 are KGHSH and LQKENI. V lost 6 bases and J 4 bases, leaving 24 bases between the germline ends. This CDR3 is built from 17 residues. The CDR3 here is CASSPKEGDATSYGYTF. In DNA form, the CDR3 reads TGTGCCAGCTCCCCTAAGGAAGGGGACGCCACCTCCTATGGCTACACCTTC.

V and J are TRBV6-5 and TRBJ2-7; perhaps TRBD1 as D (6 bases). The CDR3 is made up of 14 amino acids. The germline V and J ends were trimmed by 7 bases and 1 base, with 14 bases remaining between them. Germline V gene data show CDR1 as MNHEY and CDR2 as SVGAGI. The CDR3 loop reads CASNKGDKSYEQYF. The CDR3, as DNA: TGTGCCAGCAATAAAGGGGACAAATCCTACGAGCAGTACTTC.

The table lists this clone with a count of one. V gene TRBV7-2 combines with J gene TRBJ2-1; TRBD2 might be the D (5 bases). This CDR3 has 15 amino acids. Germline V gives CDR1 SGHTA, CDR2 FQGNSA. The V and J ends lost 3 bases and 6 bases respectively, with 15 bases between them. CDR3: CASSFTTTQRNEQFF. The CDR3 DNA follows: TGTGCCAGCAGCTTTACGACTACCCAGCGCAATGAGCAGTTCTTC. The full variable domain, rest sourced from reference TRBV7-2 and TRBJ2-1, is GAGVSQSPSNKVTEKGKDVELRCDPISGHTALYWYRQSLGQGLEFLIYFQGNSAPDKSGLPSDRFSAERTGGSVSTLTIQRTQQEDSAVYLCASSFTTTQRNEQFFGPGTRLTVL.

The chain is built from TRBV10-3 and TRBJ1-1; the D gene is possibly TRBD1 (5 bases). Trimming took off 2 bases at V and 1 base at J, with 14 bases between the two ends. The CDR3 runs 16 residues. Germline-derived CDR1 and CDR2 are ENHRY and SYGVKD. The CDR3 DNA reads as TGTGCCATCAGTGAGGGTAGGGAGAGGGGGAACACTGAAGCTTTCTTT. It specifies CAISEGRERGNTEAFF.

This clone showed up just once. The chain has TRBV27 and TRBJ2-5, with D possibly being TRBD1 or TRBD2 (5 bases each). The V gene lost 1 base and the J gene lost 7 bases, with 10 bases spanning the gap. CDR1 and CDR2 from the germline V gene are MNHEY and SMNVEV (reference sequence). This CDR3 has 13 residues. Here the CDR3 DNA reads TGTGCCAGCAGTTTATACGGGACCGGGACCCAGTACTTC. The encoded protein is CASSLYGTGTQYF.

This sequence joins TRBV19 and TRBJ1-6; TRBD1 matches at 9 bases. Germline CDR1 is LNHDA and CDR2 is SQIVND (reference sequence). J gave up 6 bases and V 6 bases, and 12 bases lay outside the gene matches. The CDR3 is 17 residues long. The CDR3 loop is CASRTLDRGWGNSPLHF. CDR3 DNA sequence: TGTGCCAGTAGAACCTTGGACAGGGGTTGGGGTAATTCACCCCTCCACTTT.

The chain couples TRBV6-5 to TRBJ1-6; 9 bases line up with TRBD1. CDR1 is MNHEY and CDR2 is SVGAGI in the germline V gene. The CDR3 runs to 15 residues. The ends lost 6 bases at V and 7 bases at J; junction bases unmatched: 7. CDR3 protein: CASRQGQGGNSPLHF. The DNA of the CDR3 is TGTGCCAGCAGACAGGGACAGGGTGGGAATTCACCCCTCCACTTT.

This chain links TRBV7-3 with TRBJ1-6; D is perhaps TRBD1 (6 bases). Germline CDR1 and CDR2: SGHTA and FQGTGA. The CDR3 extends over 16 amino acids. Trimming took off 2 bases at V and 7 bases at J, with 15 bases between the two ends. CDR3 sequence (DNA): TGTGCCAGCAGCTTATTTTCGCAGGGGAACAATTCACCCCTCCACTTT. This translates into CASSLFSQGNNSPLHF.

The CDR3 loop is CATSDLTHAFF. In nucleotides, the CDR3 is TGTGCCACCAGTGATTTGACACACGCTTTCTTT. The J gene is TRBJ1-1, the V gene TRBV24-1; no firm D call. The germline gives CDR1 KGHDR, CDR2 SFDVKD. With 0 bases removed from V and 11 bases from J, the gap between germline ends came to 6 bases. The CDR3 consists of 11 residues.

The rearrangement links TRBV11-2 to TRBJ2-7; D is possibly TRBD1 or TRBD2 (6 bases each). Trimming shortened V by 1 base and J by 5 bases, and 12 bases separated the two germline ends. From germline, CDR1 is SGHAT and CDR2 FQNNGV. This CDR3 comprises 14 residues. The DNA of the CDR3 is TGTGCCAGCAGCTTAGGTGAAGGGGGGCACGAGCAGTACTTC. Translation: CASSLGEGGHEQYF.

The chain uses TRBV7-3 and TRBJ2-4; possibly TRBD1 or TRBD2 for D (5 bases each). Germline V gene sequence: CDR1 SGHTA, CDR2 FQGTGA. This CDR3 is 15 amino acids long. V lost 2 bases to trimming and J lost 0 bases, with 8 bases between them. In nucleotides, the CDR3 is TGTGCCAGCAGCTTATCCGGGACAGCCAAAAACATTCAGTACTTC. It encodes CASSLSGTAKNIQYF.